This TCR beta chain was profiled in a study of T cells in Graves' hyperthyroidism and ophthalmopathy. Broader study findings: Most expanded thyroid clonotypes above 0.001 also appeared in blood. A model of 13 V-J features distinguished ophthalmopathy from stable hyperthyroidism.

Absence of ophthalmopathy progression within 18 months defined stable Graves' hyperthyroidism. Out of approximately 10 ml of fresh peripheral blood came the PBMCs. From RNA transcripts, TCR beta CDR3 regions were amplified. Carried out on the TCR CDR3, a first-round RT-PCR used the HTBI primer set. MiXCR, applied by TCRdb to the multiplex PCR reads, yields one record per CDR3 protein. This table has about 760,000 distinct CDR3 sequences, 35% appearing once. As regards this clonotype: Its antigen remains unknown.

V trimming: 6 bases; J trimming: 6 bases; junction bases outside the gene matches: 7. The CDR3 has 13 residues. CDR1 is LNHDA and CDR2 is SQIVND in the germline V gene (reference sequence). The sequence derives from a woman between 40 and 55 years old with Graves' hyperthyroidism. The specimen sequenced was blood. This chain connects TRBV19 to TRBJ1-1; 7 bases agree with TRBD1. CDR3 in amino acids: CASRSNRGAEAFF. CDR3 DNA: TGTGCCAGTAGGAGTAACAGGGGAGCTGAAGCTTTCTTT. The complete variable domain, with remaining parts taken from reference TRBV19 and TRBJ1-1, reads DGGITQSPKYLFRKEGQNVTLSCEQNLNHDAMYWYRQDPGQGLRLIYYSQIVNDFQKGDIAEGYSVSREKKESFPLTVTSAQKNPTAFYLCASRSNRGAEAFFGQGTRLTVV.